The 13 T cell receptor beta chains in this list originate from one sample, sequenced in a study of cytomegalovirus exposure and HLA in healthy donors. PCR involved 60 Vbeta and 13 Jbeta primers. TCRdb keeps only in-frame clones here, not all; method: immunoSEQ multiplex PCR. The sample yields around 200,000 clones, around three quarters seen once. The specimen sequenced was PBMCs. The receptors originated from a woman aged 25-40 years in good health and CMV-seropositive.

The genes are TRBV21-1 and TRBJ2-1; TRBD2 was called by the table and not checked on the DNA. TRBV21-1 is termed a pseudogene. This CDR3 is built from 18 residues. CDR3 protein: CASSTTSGSWPRRGEQFF. As DNA, the CDR3 is TGTGCCAGCAGCACGACTAGCGGGAGTTGGCCCCGTCGTGGTGAGCAGTTCTTC.

The sample holds a few counts of this clone. V gene TRBV5-4 combines with J gene TRBJ1-2; a possible D gene is TRBD1 (5 bases). The CDR3 loop spans 14 amino acids. Deletions cut 8 bases from V and 2 bases from J, with 16 bases between. Germline V gene data show CDR1 as SGHNT and CDR2 as YYREEE (reference sequence). CDR3 region: CASSVWGVNYGYTF. CDR3 nucleotides: TGTGCCAGTTCCGTATGGGGGGTAAACTATGGCTACACCTTC.

This clone appeared once. The gene calls are TRBV6-1 and TRBJ2-7; a possible D gene is TRBD1 (5 bases). V lost 3 bases to trimming and J lost 7 bases, with 7 bases between them. Germline CDR1 is MNHNS and CDR2 is SASEGT. The CDR3 runs 11 residues. Here the CDR3 reads CASSESGEQYF. As DNA, the CDR3 is TGTGCCAGCAGTGAGTCAGGGGAGCAGTACTTC.

The chain is built from TRBV4-1 and TRBJ2-7; 8 bases agree with TRBD1. CDR1 and CDR2 from the germline V gene are MGHRA and YSYEKL. The CDR3 spans 15 residues. V lost 1 base, J lost 3 bases, and 5 bases stayed unmatched. CDR3 region: CASSQGQGSGYEQYF. CDR3 in DNA: TGCGCCAGCAGCCAAGGACAGGGGTCTGGCTACGAGCAGTACTTC.

This clone was observed once. The genes are TRBV7-9 and TRBJ1-4, with TRBD1 identical over 11 bases. The CDR3 runs to 14 residues. Germline CDR1 reads SEHNR; CDR2 reads FQNEAQ (reference sequence). Trimming cost V 5 bases and J 8 bases; bases outside gene matches: 4. CDR3 bases: TGTGCCAGCAGCCGGGACAGGGGGGGGGAAAAACTGTTTTTT. As protein: CASSRDRGGEKLFF. The whole variable domain, filled in from reference TRBV7-9 and TRBJ1-4, reads DTGVSQNPRHKITKRGQNVTFRCDPISEHNRLYWYRQTLGQGPEFLTYFQNEAQLEKSRLLSDRFSAERPKGSFSTLEIQRTEQGDSAMYLCASSRDRGGEKLFFGSGTQLSVL.

The genes are TRBV6-6 and TRBJ2-3; 9 nucleotides agree with TRBD1. Germline V lookup: CDR1 MNHNY, CDR2 SVGAGI (reference sequence). This CDR3 comprises 14 residues. Losses at the gene ends were 6 bases for V and 6 bases for J; bases not matched to a gene: 7. CDR3 nucleotide sequence: TGTGCCAGCAGCTTGTGGACAGGGGAGGATACGCAGTATTTT. This sequence encodes CASSLWTGEDTQYF.

The CDR3 DNA is TGTGCCAGCAGCGCCCCCGACAGATACTACGAGCAGTACTTC. Amino acids: CASSAPDRYYEQYF. The chain links TRBV7-9 to TRBJ2-7; perhaps TRBD1 as D (5 bases). This CDR3 region has 14 residues. Germline CDR1 is SEHNR and CDR2 is FQNEAQ (reference sequence). Trimming took off 5 bases at V and 3 bases at J, with 14 bases between the two ends.

The chain has TRBV5-5 and TRBJ1-5; TRBD1 might be the D (6 bases). V was trimmed by 4 bases and J by 4 bases, leaving 9 bases between them. The CDR3 has 13 amino acids. The germline CDR1 and CDR2 sequences are SGHKS and YYEKEE (reference sequence). CDR3 in DNA: TGTGCCAGCAGCCAAACAGGGAATCAGCCCCAGCATTTT. Translated, it gives CASSQTGNQPQHF.

The rearrangement uses TRBV27 and TRBJ1-2, with TRBD1 matching 10 bases. Germline V gene lookup returns CDR1 MNHEY and CDR2 SMNVEV (reference sequence). The CDR3 loop spans 13 amino acids. The V segment lost 2 bases and the J segment 8 bases; nucleotides outside the gene matches: 2. As DNA, the CDR3 is TGTGCCAGCAGTTTAGGGACAGGGGCCGGCTACACCTTC. Translating gives CASSLGTGAGYTF.

The V gene is TRBV7-2, the J gene TRBJ1-1, with D perhaps TRBD1 (5 bases). The CDR3 is 14 amino acids. V gave up 5 bases and J gave up 4 bases, with 14 bases separating them. The germline V gene has CDR1 SGHTA and CDR2 FQGNSA. CDR3 in DNA: TGTGCCAGCAGCCGAGACAGAGTTTCCACTGAAGCTTTCTTT. As protein: CASSRDRVSTEAFF.

A remark on this clone: Other DNA sequences from this sample encode an identical CDR3 as well. The V and J genes are TRBV9 and TRBJ2-7, with TRBD2 identical over 8 bases. CDR1 is SGDLS and CDR2 is YYNGEE in the germline V gene. This CDR3 is built from 15 residues. After removal of 2 bases from V and 2 bases from J, the junction contained 6 bases not matched to a gene. The DNA for the CDR3 is TGTGCCAGCAGCGTCGGGGGGGCCGGGGCCTACGAGCAGTACTTC. It yields the protein CASSVGGAGAYEQYF.

J is TRBJ1-2 and V is TRBV2; 8 bases are shared with TRBD1. Germline values: CDR1 SNHLY, CDR2 FYNNEI. Trimming at V came to 5 bases and at J to 4 bases, leaving 3 bases not matched to a gene. The CDR3 has 13 amino acids. This chain's CDR3 is CASSPGQAYGYTF. In DNA, the CDR3 is TGTGCCAGCAGTCCGGGACAGGCCTATGGCTACACCTTC.

J is TRBJ2-1 and V is TRBV7-8; 7 bases match TRBD2. The CDR3 has 17 residues. Per germline, CDR1 SGHVS and CDR2 FQNEAQ. V shed 2 bases and J 5 bases; nucleotides not matched to a gene: 12. The CDR3 reads CASSLRGSGPVDNEQFF. Written as DNA, the CDR3 is TGTGCCAGCAGCTTAAGGGGTAGCGGGCCCGTTGACAATGAGCAGTTCTTC.